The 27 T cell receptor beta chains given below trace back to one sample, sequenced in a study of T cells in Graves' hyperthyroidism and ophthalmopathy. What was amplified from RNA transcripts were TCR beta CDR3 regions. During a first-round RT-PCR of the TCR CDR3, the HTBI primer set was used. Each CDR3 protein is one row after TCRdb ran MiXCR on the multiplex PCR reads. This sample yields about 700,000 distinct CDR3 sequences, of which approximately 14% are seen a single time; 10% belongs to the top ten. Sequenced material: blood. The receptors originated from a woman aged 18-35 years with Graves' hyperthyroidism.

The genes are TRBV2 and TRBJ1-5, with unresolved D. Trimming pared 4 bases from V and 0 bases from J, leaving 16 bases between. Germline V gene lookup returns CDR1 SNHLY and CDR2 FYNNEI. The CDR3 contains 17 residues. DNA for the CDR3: TGTGCCAGCAGTGTGGACGGGTTTAGATATAGCAATCAGCCCCAGCATTTT. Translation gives CASSVDGFRYSNQPQHF.

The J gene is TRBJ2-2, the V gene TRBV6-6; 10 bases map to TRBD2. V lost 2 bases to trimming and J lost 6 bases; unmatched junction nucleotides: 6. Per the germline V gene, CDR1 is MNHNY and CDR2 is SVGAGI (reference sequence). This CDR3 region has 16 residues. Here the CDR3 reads CASSYLLAGAPGELFF. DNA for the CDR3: TGTGCCAGCAGTTACCTCCTAGCGGGAGCCCCCGGGGAGCTGTTTTTT.

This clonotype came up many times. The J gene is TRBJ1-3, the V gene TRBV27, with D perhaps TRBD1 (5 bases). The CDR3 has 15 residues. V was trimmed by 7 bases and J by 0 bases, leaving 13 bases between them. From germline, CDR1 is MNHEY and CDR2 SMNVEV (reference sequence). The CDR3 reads CASKRQPYSGNTIYF. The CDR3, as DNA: TGTGCCAGCAAGAGACAGCCCTACTCTGGAAACACCATATATTTT.

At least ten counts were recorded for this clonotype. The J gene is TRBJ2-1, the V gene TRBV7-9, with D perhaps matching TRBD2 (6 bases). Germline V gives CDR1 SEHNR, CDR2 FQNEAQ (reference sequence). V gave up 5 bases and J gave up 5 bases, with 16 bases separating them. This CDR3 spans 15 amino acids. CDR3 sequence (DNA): TGTGCCAGCAGCCCGGAATCCGGGAGAAACAATGAGCAGTTCTTC. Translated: CASSPESGRNNEQFF.

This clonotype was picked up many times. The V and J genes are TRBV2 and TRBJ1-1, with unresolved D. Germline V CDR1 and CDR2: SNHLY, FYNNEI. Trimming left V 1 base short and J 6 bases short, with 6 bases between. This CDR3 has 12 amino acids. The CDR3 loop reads CASSEGAAEAFF. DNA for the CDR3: TGTGCCAGCAGTGAAGGGGCAGCTGAAGCTTTCTTT. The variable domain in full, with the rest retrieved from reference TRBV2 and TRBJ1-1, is EPEVTQTPSHQVTQMGQEVILRCVPISNHLYFYWYRQILGQKVEFLVSFYNNEISEKSEIFDDQFSVERPDGSNFTLKIRSTKLEDSAMYFCASSEGAAEAFFGQGTRLTVV.

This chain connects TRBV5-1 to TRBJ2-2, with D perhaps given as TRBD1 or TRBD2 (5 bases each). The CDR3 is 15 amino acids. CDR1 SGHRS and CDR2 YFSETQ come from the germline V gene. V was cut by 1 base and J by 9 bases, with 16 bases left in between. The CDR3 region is CASSLRGADSRELFF. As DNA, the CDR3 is TGCGCCAGCAGCTTGAGGGGAGCAGATAGCAGGGAGCTGTTTTTT.

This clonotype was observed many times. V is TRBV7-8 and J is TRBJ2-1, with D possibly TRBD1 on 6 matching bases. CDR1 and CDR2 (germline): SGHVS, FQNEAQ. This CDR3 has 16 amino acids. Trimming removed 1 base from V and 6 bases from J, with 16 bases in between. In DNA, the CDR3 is TGTGCCAGCAGCTTAGTAGTGGGGGCAAGAGGCAATGAGCAGTTCTTC. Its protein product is CASSLVVGARGNEQFF.

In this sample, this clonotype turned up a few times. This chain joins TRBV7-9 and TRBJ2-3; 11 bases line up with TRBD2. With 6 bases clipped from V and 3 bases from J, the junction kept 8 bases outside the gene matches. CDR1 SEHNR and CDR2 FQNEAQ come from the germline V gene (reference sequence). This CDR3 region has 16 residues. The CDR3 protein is CASRLLAGAGTDTQYF. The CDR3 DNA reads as TGTGCCAGCAGACTACTAGCGGGAGCAGGGACAGATACGCAGTATTTT. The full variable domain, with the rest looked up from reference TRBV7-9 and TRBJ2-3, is DTGVSQNPRHKITKRGQNVTFRCDPISEHNRLYWYRQTLGQGPEFLTYFQNEAQLEKSRLLSDRFSAERPKGSFSTLEIQRTEQGDSAMYLCASRLLAGAGTDTQYFGPGTRLTVL.

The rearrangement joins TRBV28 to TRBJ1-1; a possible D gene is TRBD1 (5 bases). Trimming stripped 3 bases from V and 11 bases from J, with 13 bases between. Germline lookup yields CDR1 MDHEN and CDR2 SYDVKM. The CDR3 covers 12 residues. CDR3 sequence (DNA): TGTGCCAGCAGTTTGAAGGGGTTCAGCGCTTTCTTT. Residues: CASSLKGFSAFF.

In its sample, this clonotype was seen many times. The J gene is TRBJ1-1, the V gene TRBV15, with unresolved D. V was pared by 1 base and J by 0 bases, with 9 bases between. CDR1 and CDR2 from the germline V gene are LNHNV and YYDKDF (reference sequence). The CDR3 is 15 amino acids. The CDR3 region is CATSRVTKVNTEAFF. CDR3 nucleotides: TGTGCCACCAGCAGAGTTACTAAGGTGAACACTGAAGCTTTCTTT.

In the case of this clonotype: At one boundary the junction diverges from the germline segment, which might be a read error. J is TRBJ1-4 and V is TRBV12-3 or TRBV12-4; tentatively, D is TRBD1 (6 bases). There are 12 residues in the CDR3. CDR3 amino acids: CANSPQGSKLSF. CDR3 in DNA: TGTGCCAACAGTCCACAGGGCTCAAAACTGTCTTTT.

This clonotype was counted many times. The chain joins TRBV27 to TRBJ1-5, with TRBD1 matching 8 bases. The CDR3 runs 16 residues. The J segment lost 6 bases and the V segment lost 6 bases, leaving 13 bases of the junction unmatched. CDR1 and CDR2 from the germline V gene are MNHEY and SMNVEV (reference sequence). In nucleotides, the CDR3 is TGTGCCAGCAGGTCGTACTCGACAGGGGCCAGTCAGCCCCAGCATTTT. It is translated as CASRSYSTGASQPQHF.

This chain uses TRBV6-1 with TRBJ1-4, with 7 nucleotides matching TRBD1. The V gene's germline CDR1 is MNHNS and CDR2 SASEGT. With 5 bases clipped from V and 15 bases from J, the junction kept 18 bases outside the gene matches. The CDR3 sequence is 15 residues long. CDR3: CASSSPGTDLNVVFF. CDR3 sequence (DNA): TGTGCCAGCAGTTCCCCCGGGACAGACCTAAACGTAGTGTTTTTT.

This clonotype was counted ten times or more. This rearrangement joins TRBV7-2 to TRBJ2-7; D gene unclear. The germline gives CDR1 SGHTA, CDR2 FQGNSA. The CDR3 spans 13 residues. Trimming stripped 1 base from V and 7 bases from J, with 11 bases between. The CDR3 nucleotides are TGTGCCAGCAGCTTAGGGACCGAGACTGAGCAGTACTTC. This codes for CASSLGTETEQYF.

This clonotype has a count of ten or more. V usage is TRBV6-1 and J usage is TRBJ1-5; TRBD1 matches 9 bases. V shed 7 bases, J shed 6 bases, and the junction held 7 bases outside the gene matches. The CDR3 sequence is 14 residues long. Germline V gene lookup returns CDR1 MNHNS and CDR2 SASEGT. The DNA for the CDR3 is TGTGCCAGCACCGTTGGGGGACAGGGTCAGCCCCAGCATTTT. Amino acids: CASTVGGQGQPQHF.

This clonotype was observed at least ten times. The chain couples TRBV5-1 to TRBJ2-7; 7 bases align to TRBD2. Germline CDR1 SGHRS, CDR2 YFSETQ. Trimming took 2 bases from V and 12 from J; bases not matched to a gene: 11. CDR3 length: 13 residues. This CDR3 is CASSLGGTTSWYF. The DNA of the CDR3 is TGCGCCAGCAGCTTAGGAGGTACGACTAGCTGGTACTTC.

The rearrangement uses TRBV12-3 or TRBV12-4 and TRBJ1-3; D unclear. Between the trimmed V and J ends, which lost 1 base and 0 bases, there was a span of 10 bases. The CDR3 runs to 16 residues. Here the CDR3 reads CASSLEGLNSGNTIYF. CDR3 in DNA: TGTGCCAGCAGTTTAGAGGGCCTAAACTCTGGAAACACCATATATTTT.

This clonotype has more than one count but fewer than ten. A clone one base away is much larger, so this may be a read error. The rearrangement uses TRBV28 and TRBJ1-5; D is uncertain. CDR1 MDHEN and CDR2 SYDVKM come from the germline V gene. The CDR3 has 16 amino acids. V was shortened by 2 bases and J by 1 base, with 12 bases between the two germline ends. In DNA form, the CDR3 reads TGTGCCAGCAGTTTAAGACGTGAGACCAGCAATCAGCCCCAGCATTTT. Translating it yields CASSLRRETSNQPQHF.

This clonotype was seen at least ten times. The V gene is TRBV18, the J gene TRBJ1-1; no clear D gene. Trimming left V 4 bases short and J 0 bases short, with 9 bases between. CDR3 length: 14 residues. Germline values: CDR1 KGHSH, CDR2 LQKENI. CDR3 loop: CASSQVSMNTEAFF. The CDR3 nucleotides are TGTGCCAGCTCACAAGTGTCCATGAACACTGAAGCTTTCTTT. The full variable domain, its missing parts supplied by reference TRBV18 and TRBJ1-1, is NAGVMQNPRHLVRRRGQEARLRCSPMKGHSHVYWYRQLPEEGLKFMVYLQKENIIDESGMPKERFSAEFPKEGPSILRIQQVVRGDSAAYFCASSQVSMNTEAFFGQGTRLTVV.

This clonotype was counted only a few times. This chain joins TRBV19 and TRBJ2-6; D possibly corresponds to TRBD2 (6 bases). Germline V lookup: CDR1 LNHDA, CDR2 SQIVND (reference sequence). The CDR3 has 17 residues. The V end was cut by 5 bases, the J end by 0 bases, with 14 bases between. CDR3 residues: CASSPGLGGSGANVLTF. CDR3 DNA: TGTGCCAGTAGTCCAGGGCTCGGGGGCTCTGGGGCCAACGTCCTGACTTTC.

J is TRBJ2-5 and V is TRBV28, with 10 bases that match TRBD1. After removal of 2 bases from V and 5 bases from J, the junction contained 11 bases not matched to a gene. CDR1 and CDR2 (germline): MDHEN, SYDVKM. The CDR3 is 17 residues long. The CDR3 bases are TGTGCCAGCAGTTTAATTAGGTGGGACAGGGGCGATGAGACCCAGTACTTC. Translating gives CASSLIRWDRGDETQYF.

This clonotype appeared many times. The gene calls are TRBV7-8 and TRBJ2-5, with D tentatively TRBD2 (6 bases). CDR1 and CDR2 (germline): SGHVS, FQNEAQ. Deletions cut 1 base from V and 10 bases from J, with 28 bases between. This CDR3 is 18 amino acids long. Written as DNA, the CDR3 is TGTGCCAGCAGCTTAGGGAGGAGGGGACCCAGGGATATCCGTCTCCAGTACTTC. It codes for CASSLGRRGPRDIRLQYF.

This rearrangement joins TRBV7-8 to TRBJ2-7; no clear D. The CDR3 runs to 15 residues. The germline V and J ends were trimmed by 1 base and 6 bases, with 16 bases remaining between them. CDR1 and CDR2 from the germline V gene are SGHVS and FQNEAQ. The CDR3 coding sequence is TGTGCCAGCAGCTTAGAGCGAGTCCTCCCGGGCGAGCAGTACTTC. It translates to CASSLERVLPGEQYF.

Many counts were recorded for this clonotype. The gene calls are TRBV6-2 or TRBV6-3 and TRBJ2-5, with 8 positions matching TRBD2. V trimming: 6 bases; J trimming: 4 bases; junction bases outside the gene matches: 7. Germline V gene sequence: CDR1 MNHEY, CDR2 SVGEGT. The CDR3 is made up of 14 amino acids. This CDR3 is CASSQSGSRETQYF. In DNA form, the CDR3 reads TGTGCCAGCAGCCAAAGCGGGAGTAGAGAGACCCAGTACTTC.

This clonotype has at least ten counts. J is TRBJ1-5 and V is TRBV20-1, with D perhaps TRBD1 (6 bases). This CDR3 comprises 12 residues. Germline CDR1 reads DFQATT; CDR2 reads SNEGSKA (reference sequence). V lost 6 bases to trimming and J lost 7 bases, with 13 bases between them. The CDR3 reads CSAMGGGQPQHF. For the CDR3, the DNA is TGCAGTGCAATGGGGGGGGGCCAGCCCCAGCATTTT.

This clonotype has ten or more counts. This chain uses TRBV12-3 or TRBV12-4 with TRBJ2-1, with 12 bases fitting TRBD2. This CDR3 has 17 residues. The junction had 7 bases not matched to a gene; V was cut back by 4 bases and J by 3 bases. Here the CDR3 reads CASSSPGLAGLYNEQFF. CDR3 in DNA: TGTGCCAGCAGTTCCCCTGGACTAGCGGGGCTCTACAATGAGCAGTTCTTC.

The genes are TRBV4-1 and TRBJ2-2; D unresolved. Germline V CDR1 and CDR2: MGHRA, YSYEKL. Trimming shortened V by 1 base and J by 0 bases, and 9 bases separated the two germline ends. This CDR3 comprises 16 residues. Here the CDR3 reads CASSQVLESNTGELFF. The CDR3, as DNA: TGCGCCAGCAGCCAAGTTCTAGAATCGAACACCGGGGAGCTGTTTTTT.